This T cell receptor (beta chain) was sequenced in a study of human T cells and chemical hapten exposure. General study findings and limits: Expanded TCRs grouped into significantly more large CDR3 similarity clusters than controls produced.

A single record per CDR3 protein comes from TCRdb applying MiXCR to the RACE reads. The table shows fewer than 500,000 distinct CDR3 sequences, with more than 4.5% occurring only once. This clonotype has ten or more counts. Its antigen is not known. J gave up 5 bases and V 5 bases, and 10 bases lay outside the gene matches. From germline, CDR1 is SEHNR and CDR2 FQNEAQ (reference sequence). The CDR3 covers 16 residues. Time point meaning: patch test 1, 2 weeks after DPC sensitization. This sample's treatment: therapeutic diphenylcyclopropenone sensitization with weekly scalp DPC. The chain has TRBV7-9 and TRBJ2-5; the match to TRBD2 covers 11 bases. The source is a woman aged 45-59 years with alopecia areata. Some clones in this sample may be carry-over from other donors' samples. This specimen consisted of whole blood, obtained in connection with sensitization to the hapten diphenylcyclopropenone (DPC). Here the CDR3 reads CASSRPGTSGEETQYF. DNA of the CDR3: TGTGCCAGCAGCCGCCCGGGGACTAGCGGAGAGGAGACCCAGTACTTC.